These T cell receptor beta chains were read from a single sample in a study of early T cells in non-severe SARS-CoV-2 infection. TCRdb re-called the 5' RACE reads with MiXCR, one entry per CDR3 protein. The sample has more than 90,000 distinct CDR3 sequences, approximately 11% seen once; the top ten hold roughly 5%. Sequencing was carried out using whole blood. These receptors were collected from an adult who was a healthcare worker with PCR-confirmed SARS-CoV-2 infection or an uninfected control (not recorded which). Both conserved end residues are part of each CDR3. The D gene is left open where the match is weak. Clone size is given for some rows only: seen once, a few or many times, or a class if the clone is expanded.

D: TRBD1
size: many
J: TRBJ1-5
V: TRBV2
CDR3: CASRVDRLNQPQHF
DNA: TGTGCCAGCAGGGTGGACAGGCTCAATCAGCCCCAGCATTTT

D: TRBD1
size: many
J: TRBJ2-3
V: TRBV5-5
CDR3: CASSQTPGQGVYLVTDTQYF
DNA: TGTGCCAGCAGCCAAACTCCGGGACAGGGGGTTTATTTGGTCACAGATACGCAGTATTTT

D: NA
size: few
J: TRBJ2-7
V: TRBV4-2
CDR3: CASSRELGTEQYF
DNA: TGTGCCAGCAGCCGGGAGCTAGGGACCGAGCAGTACTTC

D: NA
size: NA
J: TRBJ2-1
V: TRBV4-1
CDR3: CASSQVANEGDEQFF
DNA: TGCGCCAGCAGCCAAGTGGCTAACGAGGGGGATGAGCAGTTCTTC

D: TRBD2
size: few
J: TRBJ2-2
V: TRBV5-5
CDR3: CASSWRGGNTGELFF
DNA: TGTGCCAGCAGCTGGCGGGGGGGAAACACCGGGGAGCTGTTTTTT

D: NA
size: few
J: TRBJ2-3
V: TRBV7-9
CDR3: CASSSEGDTQYF
DNA: TGTGCCAGCAGCTCCGAAGGAGATACGCAGTATTTT

D: TRBD2
size: many
J: TRBJ2-3
V: TRBV20-1
CDR3: CSASTGGASTDTQYF
DNA: TGCAGTGCAAGCACCGGGGGGGCTAGCACAGATACGCAGTATTTT

D: NA
size: NA
J: TRBJ1-3
V: TRBV20-1
CDR3: CSARDQGNTIYF
DNA: TGCAGTGCCCGGGACCAGGGAAACACCATATATTTT

D: NA
size: few
J: TRBJ2-7
V: TRBV28
CDR3: CASRADAFSYEQYF
DNA: TGTGCCAGCAGGGCCGACGCCTTCTCCTACGAGCAGTACTTC

D: NA
size: many
J: TRBJ1-4
V: TRBV5-4
CDR3: CASSLRGEKLFF
DNA: TGTGCCAGCAGCTTGCGAGGGGAAAAACTGTTTTTT

D: TRBD2
size: NA
J: TRBJ2-5
V: TRBV7-3
CDR3: CASSTWGGEETQYF
DNA: TGTGCCAGCAGTACCTGGGGAGGGGAAGAGACCCAGTACTTC

D: NA
size: few
J: TRBJ2-7
V: TRBV25-1
CDR3: CASSETGEGTGNEQYF
DNA: TGTGCCAGCAGTGAAACAGGGGAGGGAACCGGTAACGAGCAGTACTTC

D: NA
size: NA
J: TRBJ1-2
V: TRBV29-1
CDR3: CSVSKPAAYGYTF
DNA: TGCAGCGTTTCGAAACCGGCTGCCTATGGCTACACCTTC

D: TRBD1
size: many
J: TRBJ1-1
V: TRBV2
CDR3: CASSEEQGSFPEAFF
DNA: TGTGCCAGCAGTGAAGAACAGGGGTCGTTCCCTGAAGCTTTCTTT

D: NA
size: NA
J: TRBJ2-3
V: TRBV7-2
CDR3: CASSSGVDRITDTQYF
DNA: TGTGCCAGCAGCTCAGGGGTTGACAGGATTACAGATACGCAGTATTTT

D: TRBD1
size: many
J: TRBJ1-5
V: TRBV20-1
CDR3: CSARRGQGVQPQHF
DNA: TGCAGTGCTCGCCGGGGACAGGGGGTTCAGCCCCAGCATTTT

D: NA
size: NA
J: TRBJ1-2
V: TRBV29-1
CDR3: CSVARLVSSGYTF
DNA: TGCAGCGTTGCCCGCCTGGTCAGCAGTGGCTACACCTTC

D: TRBD2
size: many
J: TRBJ2-7
V: TRBV11-1
CDR3: CASSSRLAEEQYF
DNA: TGTGCCAGCAGCTCGAGACTAGCGGAGGAGCAGTACTTC

D: TRBD1
size: many
J: TRBJ1-2
V: TRBV6-4
CDR3: CASSPMTGRNYGYTF
DNA: TGTGCCAGCAGTCCTATGACAGGGCGGAACTATGGCTACACCTTC

D: NA
size: many
J: TRBJ1-1
V: TRBV18
CDR3: CASSKSQELEAFF
DNA: TGTGCCAGCTCGAAAAGCCAGGAGCTTGAAGCTTTCTTT

D: NA
size: many
J: TRBJ2-3
V: TRBV19
CDR3: CASSPAGPHTDTQYF
DNA: TGTGCCAGTAGTCCCGCGGGACCTCACACAGATACGCAGTATTTT

D: TRBD1
size: many
J: TRBJ1-2
V: TRBV28
CDR3: CASSPGQGRGYGYTF
DNA: TGTGCCAGCAGTCCCGGACAGGGAAGGGGGTATGGCTACACCTTC

D: NA
size: NA
J: TRBJ1-2
V: TRBV7-8
CDR3: CASSLGRTAFYGYTF
DNA: TGTGCCAGCAGCTTAGGTCGGACAGCATTCTATGGCTACACCTTC

D: NA
size: few
J: TRBJ2-1
V: TRBV20-1
CDR3: CSPGGWTSYNEQFF
DNA: TGCAGTCCTGGAGGCTGGACCTCCTACAATGAGCAGTTCTTC

D: NA
size: many
J: TRBJ2-5
V: TRBV5-1
CDR3: CASSVQETQYF
DNA: TGCGCCAGCAGCGTCCAAGAGACCCAGTACTTC

D: TRBD1
size: many
J: TRBJ1-1
V: TRBV18
CDR3: CASSLGRTGNTEAFF
DNA: TGTGCCAGCTCACTCGGACGGACAGGGAACACTGAAGCTTTCTTT

D: TRBD2
size: few
J: TRBJ2-1
V: TRBV7-2
CDR3: CASSPSGLAGGNEQFF
DNA: TGTGCCAGCAGCCCCTCGGGACTAGCGGGAGGAAATGAGCAGTTCTTC

D: NA
size: NA
J: TRBJ1-2
V: TRBV6-5
CDR3: CASTTSGGPNYGYTF
DNA: TGTGCCAGCACCACCTCCGGAGGGCCTAACTATGGCTACACCTTC

D: NA
size: few
J: TRBJ2-1
V: TRBV30
CDR3: CAWSPATNEQFF
DNA: TGTGCCTGGTCGCCGGCTACGAATGAGCAGTTCTTC

D: NA
size: NA
J: TRBJ1-1
V: TRBV7-9
CDR3: CASSRWGTYPEAFF
DNA: TGTGCCAGCAGCCGATGGGGGACATATCCTGAAGCTTTCTTT

D: NA
size: many
J: TRBJ2-7
V: TRBV27
CDR3: CASSPGSGTGSNEQYF
DNA: TGTGCCAGCAGTCCGGGTTCGGGAACAGGAAGCAACGAGCAGTACTTC

D: TRBD1
size: NA
J: TRBJ1-4
V: TRBV7-9
CDR3: CASSYGTDREKLFF
DNA: TGTGCCAGCAGCTACGGGACAGACCGCGAAAAACTGTTTTTT

D: TRBD1
size: NA
J: TRBJ2-5
V: TRBV6-5
CDR3: CASRVDRDQETQYF
DNA: TGTGCCAGCAGAGTCGACAGGGACCAAGAGACCCAGTACTTC

D: NA
size: many
J: TRBJ2-1
V: TRBV7-2
CDR3: CASSLDPSSYNEQFF
DNA: TGTGCCAGCAGCTTAGACCCGAGCTCCTACAATGAGCAGTTCTTC

D: NA
size: many
J: TRBJ2-7
V: TRBV3-1
CDR3: CASSQGLYAYEQYF
DNA: TGTGCCAGCAGCCAAGGACTCTACGCCTACGAGCAGTACTTC

D: NA
size: NA
J: TRBJ2-7
V: TRBV5-1
CDR3: CASSLGGQSYEQYF
DNA: TGCGCCAGCAGCTTGGGGGGTCAGTCCTACGAGCAGTACTTC

D: NA
size: many
J: TRBJ2-1
V: TRBV9
CDR3: CASSVQSRNEQFF
DNA: TGTGCCAGCAGCGTACAGTCCCGCAATGAGCAGTTCTTC

D: NA
size: many
J: TRBJ2-2
V: TRBV19
CDR3: CASSPRTRSGELFF
DNA: TGTGCCAGTAGTCCTAGGACTCGTTCCGGGGAGCTGTTTTTT

D: TRBD2
size: NA
J: TRBJ2-3
V: TRBV20-1
CDR3: CSAQLAGGSDTQYF
DNA: TGCAGTGCGCAACTAGCGGGGGGATCAGATACGCAGTATTTT

D: TRBD2
size: many
J: TRBJ2-7
V: TRBV20-1
CDR3: CSARLLLAGAYYEQYF
DNA: TGCAGTGCTAGGCTTCTACTAGCGGGGGCTTACTACGAGCAGTACTTC